These T cell receptor beta chains were read from a single sample in a study of blood T cells in healthy people across ages. TCRdb passed the 5' RACE reads through MiXCR, listing each CDR3 protein once. Of 550,000 to 800,000 distinct CDR3 sequences in the sample, approximately 31% were seen once. Sequences were obtained from blood. These receptors all stem from a woman aged 80 or older in good health. Each CDR3 is given with its conserved first and last residue. Fields, in order: clone size, D gene, J gene, CDR3 length, V gene, CDR3 DNA, CDR3 protein. The D gene is left open where the match is weak. Clone size, where shown, is once, few, many, or a class for clones that have expanded.

>few|-|TRBJ2-2|15|TRBV7-3
TGTGCCAGCAGCTCTACAGGGGGGGGGACCGGGGAGCTGTTTTTT
CASSSTGGGTGELFF
>-|TRBD1|TRBJ1-1|14|TRBV6-6
TGTGCCAGCAGTTACCCCACAGGGGGCACTGAAGCTTTCTTT
CASSYPTGGTEAFF
>few|-|TRBJ1-1|13|TRBV2
TGTGCCAGCAGTGAAGGGGCACGGACTGAAGCTTTCTTT
CASSEGARTEAFF
>many|-|TRBJ2-7|15|TRBV5-8
TGTGCCAGCAGCGGCCAGGGGTCACATACCTACGAGCAGTACTTC
CASSGQGSHTYEQYF
>-|-|TRBJ1-2|12|TRBV20-1
TGCAGTGCCGTTCCAGAAAACTATGGCTACACCTTC
CSAVPENYGYTF
>many|-|TRBJ1-1|13|TRBV12-3/TRBV12-4
TGTGCCAGCAGTTTATTGGCCGGCACTGAAGCTTTCTTT
CASSLLAGTEAFF
>many|-|TRBJ1-5|14|TRBV3-1
TGTGCCAGCAGCCATCCAGGGGCTGATCATCCCCAGCATTTT
CASSHPGADHPQHF
>-|TRBD1|TRBJ2-1|14|TRBV20-1
TGCAGTGCAATGCCGGGACAGGGGGCTCGTGAGCAGTTCTTC
CSAMPGQGAREQFF
>-|-|TRBJ2-3|11|TRBV7-9
TGTGCCAGCGGGCACACAGATACGCAGTATTTT
CASGHTDTQYF
>few|-|TRBJ1-5|17|TRBV20-1
TGCAGTGCTAGACCCAGGGAGGGGGGCCATAGCAATCAGCCCCAGCATTTT
CSARPREGGHSNQPQHF
>few|-|TRBJ1-1|15|TRBV9
TGTGCCAGCAGCGTAGGGAGGGGTTGGAACACTGAAGCTTTCTTT
CASSVGRGWNTEAFF
>-|-|TRBJ2-6|16|TRBV20-1
TGCAGTGCTAGAGATCTTCTCATTCCTGGGGCCAACGTCCTGACTTTC
CSARDLLIPGANVLTF
>many|TRBD1|TRBJ2-1|16|TRBV7-6
TGTGCCAGCAGCTTAGTATGGACAGGGGAGAACAATGAGCAGTTCTTC
CASSLVWTGENNEQFF
>many|-|TRBJ2-4|11|TRBV18
TGTGCCAGCTCAGATATAGGGATTCAGTACTTC
CASSDIGIQYF
>many|TRBD2|TRBJ2-7|13|TRBV7-7
TGTGCTAGCAGCCCCCTGGCGGGGGGCGAGCAGTACTTC
CASSPLAGGEQYF
>-|-|TRBJ2-6|19|TRBV6-2/TRBV6-3
TGTGCCAGCAGTCGAGCTTTGGACTATCCGGGCTCTGGGGCCAACGTCCTGACTTTC
CASSRALDYPGSGANVLTF
>many|-|TRBJ2-7|12|TRBV28
TGTGCCAGCAGTTTATGGGAGGACGAGCAGTACTTC
CASSLWEDEQYF
>-|TRBD2|TRBJ2-5|15|TRBV7-2
TGTGCCAGCAGCCTAGGCGGGGGGATCCAAGAGACCCAGTACTTC
CASSLGGGIQETQYF
>-|TRBD1|TRBJ2-4|16|TRBV30
TGTGCCTGGACGGCAGGGGACAGGATAGCCAAAAACATTCAGTACTTC
CAWTAGDRIAKNIQYF
>-|-|TRBJ2-1|12|TRBV7-9
TGTGCCGGCAGCCCTGCCGGCAATGAGCAGTTCTTC
CAGSPAGNEQFF
>many|-|TRBJ2-7|14|TRBV7-8
TGTGCCAGCAGCTTAGCAGGGTGGTCCTACGAGCAGTACTTC
CASSLAGWSYEQYF
>few|-|TRBJ2-7|13|TRBV30
TGTGCCTGGAGGTCCGGGACAACCTACGAGCAGTACTTC
CAWRSGTTYEQYF
>-|-|TRBJ1-5|15|TRBV4-2
TGTGCCAGCAGCCTGGGGACCGGGGGAGATCAGCCCCAGCATTTT
CASSLGTGGDQPQHF
>few|-|TRBJ2-3|17|TRBV3-1
TGTGCCAGCAGCCAACGGGGAGGAGGGGTTCAGGCAGATACGCAGTATTTT
CASSQRGGGVQADTQYF
>many|-|TRBJ2-1|14|TRBV6-5
TGTGCCAGCAGTTACCGGCTAGCGAACAATGAGCAGTTCTTC
CASSYRLANNEQFF
>-|TRBD2|TRBJ2-5|16|TRBV19
TGTGCCGGTAGTAAGGTGTTAGCGGGGGCCGGAGAGACCCAGTACTTC
CAGSKVLAGAGETQYF
>-|-|TRBJ1-1|13|TRBV6-1
TGTACCAGCAGTGGCAGGGTGTGGACTGAAGCTTTCTTT
CTSSGRVWTEAFF
>many|TRBD1|TRBJ2-7|12|TRBV10-3
TGTGCCATCCCGGACAGGGACCCCGAGCAGTACTTC
CAIPDRDPEQYF
>many|-|TRBJ2-7|12|TRBV28
TGTGCCAGCAGTTCACCCCAATACGAGCAGTACTTC
CASSSPQYEQYF
>many|-|TRBJ2-3|15|TRBV7-2
TGTGCCAGCAGCTTAAATGCTCTAAGCACAGATACGCAGTATTTT
CASSLNALSTDTQYF
>once|-|TRBJ2-7|13|TRBV20-1
TGCAGTGCTAGAGATCGAGCGGCTTACGAGCAGTACTTC
CSARDRAAYEQYF
>few|-|TRBJ1-5|15|TRBV10-3
TGTGCCATCAGTGAGTACAGGGATAGCAATCAGCCCCAGCATTTT
CAISEYRDSNQPQHF
>few|-|TRBJ1-5|15|TRBV5-5
TGTGCCAGCAGCTTGGAATACGGTCGGGGTCAGCCCCAGCATTTT
CASSLEYGRGQPQHF
>many|-|TRBJ2-5|15|TRBV11-2
TGTGCCAGCAGTTTAAGTCTAACTGGACAAGAGACCCAGTACTTC
CASSLSLTGQETQYF
>few|TRBD1|TRBJ2-7|15|TRBV11-2
TGTGCCAGCAGCTTGGCTGGGACAGCTGGGCGGGAGCAGTACTTC
CASSLAGTAGREQYF
>many|TRBD1|TRBJ1-2|16|TRBV4-2
TGTGCCAGCAGCCTGAATCCCGGGACAGGGGGCTATGGCTACACCTTC
CASSLNPGTGGYGYTF
>many|-|TRBJ2-1|16|TRBV13
TGTGCCAGCAGCTTAGGGAGGGGTTACTCTTACAATGAGCAGTTCTTC
CASSLGRGYSYNEQFF
>few|-|TRBJ2-1|12|TRBV6-1
TGTGCCAGCACCCCTCGAGAGGATGAGCAGTTCTTC
CASTPREDEQFF
>-|-|TRBJ2-5|14|TRBV7-9
TGTGCCAGCAGCTTAGCCCAGAACCAAGAGACCCAGTACTTC
CASSLAQNQETQYF
>-|-|TRBJ1-5|15|TRBV2
TGTGCCAGCAGCAAATCGGGAGCTAGCAATCAGCCCCAGCATTTT
CASSKSGASNQPQHF
>-|-|TRBJ1-1|16|TRBV4-1
TGCGCCAGCAGCCAAGAAGGTAGAGGAGGGTGGACTGAAGCTTTCTTT
CASSQEGRGGWTEAFF
>many|-|TRBJ1-1|15|TRBV5-1
TGCGCCAGCAGCTTGGGGGTCAGGTTGAACACTGAAGCTTTCTTT
CASSLGVRLNTEAFF
>-|-|TRBJ1-2|16|TRBV6-5
TGTGCCAGCAGTTTTTACCCCCGGGGGGCCCTGGGAGGCTACACCTTC
CASSFYPRGALGGYTF
>many|TRBD2|TRBJ2-5|14|TRBV9
TGTGCCAGCAGCGTCACTAGGGGAGGGGAGACCCAGTACTTC
CASSVTRGGETQYF
>many|-|TRBJ2-7|14|TRBV18
TGTGCCAGCTCACCCCAGGGGGGGCATTACGAGCAGTACTTC
CASSPQGGHYEQYF
>many|-|TRBJ2-1|15|TRBV7-2
TGTGCCAGCAGCTCCGGACAGATAGGGATCCATGAGCAGTTCTTC
CASSSGQIGIHEQFF
>many|-|TRBJ1-2|14|TRBV10-3
TGTGCCATCAGTGCACTCCCAGAGAACTATGGCTACACCTTC
CAISALPENYGYTF
>many|-|TRBJ2-5|14|TRBV6-5
TGTGCCAGCAGTTACATTGGCAGACAAGAGACCCAGTACTTC
CASSYIGRQETQYF
>many|TRBD1|TRBJ2-1|15|TRBV7-6
TGTGCCAGCAGCTTCCGACAGGGGGCCAACAATGAGCAGTTCTTC
CASSFRQGANNEQFF
>many|-|TRBJ1-5|15|TRBV7-2
TGTGCCAGCAGCTTAAGGTCGGGGGCCAGGCAGCCCCAGCATTTT
CASSLRSGARQPQHF
>few|-|TRBJ2-3|16|TRBV12-3/TRBV12-4
TGTGCCAGCTCCTGGGGCTCTCCCCTAAGCACAGATACGCAGTATTTT
CASSWGSPLSTDTQYF
>many|TRBD1|TRBJ2-7|14|TRBV12-3/TRBV12-4
TGTGCCAGCAGTTCCAACAGGGACAGGGGCGAGCAGTACTTC
CASSSNRDRGEQYF
>many|-|TRBJ2-1|14|TRBV12-3/TRBV12-4
TGTGCCAGCAGTTTAGGAGGGGCGGGCCCCGAGCAGTTCTTC
CASSLGGAGPEQFF
>many|-|TRBJ2-3|14|TRBV6-5
TGTGCCAGCAGCCTCAGGGACGTTGGGGATACGCAGTATTTT
CASSLRDVGDTQYF
>-|-|TRBJ2-5|15|TRBV30
TGTGCCTGGAGTGTAAGACCACCTTTGAGAGAGACCCAGTACTTC
CAWSVRPPLRETQYF